Listed below are T cell receptor beta chains from one sample, sequenced in a study of response to subunit inactivated influenza vaccine. TCRdb processed the RT-PCR reads anew with MiXCR; each CDR3 protein has one entry. Of approximately 520,000 distinct CDR3 sequences listed, approximately 24% are singletons. Here the sequenced sample was CD4+ T cells sorted from PBMCs, taken about 5 days after vaccination. These receptors came from a man aged 45 to 65 who received an inactivated influenza vaccine. CDR3s include the opening cysteine and the closing phenylalanine or tryptophan. The D gene is left open where the match is weak. Clone size is shown for a subset of rows, as once, few, many or a class of expanded clone.

clone size: NA
D gene: TRBD1
V gene: TRBV6-5
J gene: TRBJ1-5
CDR3 DNA: TGTGCCAGCAGTTACGGGACAGGGGACAATCAGCCCCAGCATTTT
CDR3 protein: CASSYGTGDNQPQHF

clone size: many
D gene: NA
V gene: TRBV4-2
J gene: TRBJ1-6
CDR3 DNA: TGTGCCAGCAGCCAAGCGCAGGGGAATTCACCCCTCCACTTT
CDR3 protein: CASSQAQGNSPLHF

clone size: NA
D gene: NA
V gene: TRBV12-2
J gene: TRBJ2-1
CDR3 DNA: TGTGCAAGTCGCCTCCTATTTGCGGTCAGGGTATACAATGAGCAGTTCTTC
CDR3 protein: CASRLLFAVRVYNEQFF

clone size: few
D gene: NA
V gene: TRBV5-8
J gene: TRBJ2-3
CDR3 DNA: TGTGCCAGCAGCCGGAGGTCAGATACGCAGTATTTT
CDR3 protein: CASSRRSDTQYF

clone size: few
D gene: NA
V gene: TRBV6-1
J gene: TRBJ1-1
CDR3 DNA: TGTGCCAGCAGTGCAATACAGGGAACTGAAGCTTTCTTT
CDR3 protein: CASSAIQGTEAFF

clone size: NA
D gene: TRBD2
V gene: TRBV5-1
J gene: TRBJ2-3
CDR3 DNA: TGCGCCAGCAGTCCAAACGGACTAGCGGGAGGAGGCACAGATACGCAGTATTTT
CDR3 protein: CASSPNGLAGGGTDTQYF

clone size: NA
D gene: NA
V gene: TRBV12-3/TRBV12-4
J gene: TRBJ1-4
CDR3 DNA: TGTGCCAGCAGTTTTCAGGGGACTGAAAAACTGTTTTTT
CDR3 protein: CASSFQGTEKLFF

clone size: NA
D gene: NA
V gene: TRBV4-3
J gene: TRBJ1-4
CDR3 DNA: TGCGCCAGCAGCCCCAGGGCCCATAATGAAAAACTGTTTTTT
CDR3 protein: CASSPRAHNEKLFF

clone size: NA
D gene: NA
V gene: TRBV5-1
J gene: TRBJ1-6
CDR3 DNA: TGCGCCAGCAGCTTGGGGGGAAATCCACCCCTCCACTTT
CDR3 protein: CASSLGGNPPLHF

clone size: few
D gene: TRBD1
V gene: TRBV29-1
J gene: TRBJ2-7
CDR3 DNA: TGCAGCGTCGGGGGACAGGCAAGGGAGCAGTACTTC
CDR3 protein: CSVGGQAREQYF

clone size: few
D gene: TRBD2
V gene: TRBV29-1
J gene: TRBJ2-7
CDR3 DNA: TGCAGCGTTGAGCGACTAGCGGGCTACGAGCAGTACTTC
CDR3 protein: CSVERLAGYEQYF

clone size: many
D gene: TRBD1
V gene: TRBV9
J gene: TRBJ1-1
CDR3 DNA: TGTGCCAGCAGCCCCTTGGGACAGTTGAACACTGAAGCTTTCTTT
CDR3 protein: CASSPLGQLNTEAFF

clone size: NA
D gene: NA
V gene: TRBV5-1
J gene: TRBJ1-1
CDR3 DNA: TGCGCCAGCAGCGTAATGGCAGGGATGAACACTGAAGCTTTCTTT
CDR3 protein: CASSVMAGMNTEAFF

clone size: few
D gene: NA
V gene: TRBV7-8
J gene: TRBJ2-1
CDR3 DNA: TGTGCCAGCCTACGACAGGTTACCTACAATGAGCAGTTCTTC
CDR3 protein: CASLRQVTYNEQFF

clone size: few
D gene: TRBD1
V gene: TRBV15
J gene: TRBJ2-3
CDR3 DNA: TGTGCCACCAAAAGTGGGGACAGGGCTGGGACGCAGTATTTT
CDR3 protein: CATKSGDRAGTQYF

clone size: few
D gene: TRBD2
V gene: TRBV20-1
J gene: TRBJ2-2
CDR3 DNA: TGCAGTGCTAGTACCGGGACTAGCGGGAGGGCCGTTTATACCGGGGAGCTGTTTTTT
CDR3 protein: CSASTGTSGRAVYTGELFF

clone size: few
D gene: NA
V gene: TRBV5-1
J gene: TRBJ2-2
CDR3 DNA: TGCGCCAGCAGCATACAAACACCTTACCCCACCGGGGAGCTGTTTTTT
CDR3 protein: CASSIQTPYPTGELFF

clone size: few
D gene: TRBD2
V gene: TRBV11-1
J gene: TRBJ2-5
CDR3 DNA: TGTGCCAGCAGCCCACGGACTAGCGGGAGTAGTCGCGGGTACGGAGAGACCCAGTACTTC
CDR3 protein: CASSPRTSGSSRGYGETQYF

clone size: few
D gene: NA
V gene: TRBV30
J gene: TRBJ2-1
CDR3 DNA: TGTGCCTGGAGCCCCCGAGGCGAGCAGTTCTTC
CDR3 protein: CAWSPRGEQFF

clone size: many
D gene: NA
V gene: TRBV27
J gene: TRBJ2-1
CDR3 DNA: TGTGCCAGCAATAATGAGCAGTTCTTC
CDR3 protein: CASNNEQFF

clone size: NA
D gene: NA
V gene: TRBV18
J gene: TRBJ2-7
CDR3 DNA: TGTGCCAGCTCACCGACGACAGGTACCTACGAGCAGTACTTC
CDR3 protein: CASSPTTGTYEQYF

clone size: few
D gene: NA
V gene: TRBV9
J gene: TRBJ2-3
CDR3 DNA: NA
CDR3 protein: CASSVGGGSPYF

clone size: NA
D gene: NA
V gene: TRBV10-3
J gene: TRBJ2-7
CDR3 DNA: TGTGCCACTAAGGACACGGGACTCGGCGAGCAGTACTTC
CDR3 protein: CATKDTGLGEQYF

clone size: NA
D gene: NA
V gene: TRBV12-3/TRBV12-4
J gene: TRBJ2-7
CDR3 DNA: TGTGCCAGCAGTTTCCTCACAGGGATGCACGAGCAGTACTTC
CDR3 protein: CASSFLTGMHEQYF

clone size: NA
D gene: NA
V gene: TRBV4-3
J gene: TRBJ2-1
CDR3 DNA: TGCGCCAGCAGCCCCCCTAGATCCAATGAGCAGTTCTTC
CDR3 protein: CASSPPRSNEQFF

clone size: few
D gene: TRBD1
V gene: TRBV6-1
J gene: TRBJ1-4
CDR3 DNA: TGTGCCAGCACTCGGGACAGGGGGGAAAAACTGTTTTTT
CDR3 protein: CASTRDRGEKLFF

clone size: NA
D gene: NA
V gene: TRBV29-1
J gene: TRBJ2-7
CDR3 DNA: TGCAGCGTTGACCGGGCGGGTGAGCAGTACTTC
CDR3 protein: CSVDRAGEQYF

clone size: NA
D gene: TRBD2
V gene: TRBV3-1
J gene: TRBJ2-7
CDR3 DNA: TGTGCCAGCAGCCATTTCGGGTCTAGCGGGAGTTGGTACGAGCAGTACTTC
CDR3 protein: CASSHFGSSGSWYEQYF

clone size: NA
D gene: TRBD1
V gene: TRBV10-3
J gene: TRBJ2-3
CDR3 DNA: TGTGCCATCAGGCCGGGACAGGGAGGCACAGATACGCAGTATTTT
CDR3 protein: CAIRPGQGGTDTQYF

clone size: NA
D gene: NA
V gene: TRBV7-9
J gene: TRBJ1-1
CDR3 DNA: TGTGCCAGCAGCTCCGTGGGGAAGGACACTGAAGCTTTCTTT
CDR3 protein: CASSSVGKDTEAFF

clone size: few
D gene: NA
V gene: TRBV11-2
J gene: TRBJ2-7
CDR3 DNA: TGTGCCAGCAGTAGGGAGGGGGCCCGACTCTCCTACGAGCAGTACTTC
CDR3 protein: CASSREGARLSYEQYF

clone size: few
D gene: TRBD1
V gene: TRBV18
J gene: TRBJ2-5
CDR3 DNA: TGTGCCAGCTCACCTGGGACAGGGGGCTATGAGACCCAGTACTTC
CDR3 protein: CASSPGTGGYETQYF

clone size: few
D gene: TRBD2
V gene: TRBV15
J gene: TRBJ2-1
CDR3 DNA: TGTGCCACCAGCAGAGATTTGGCGGGAGGGCCCATGTATGAGCAGTTCTTC
CDR3 protein: CATSRDLAGGPMYEQFF

clone size: few
D gene: NA
V gene: TRBV20-1
J gene: TRBJ2-7
CDR3 DNA: TGCAGTCTCCCGGATCGGCCATCAGACGAGCAGTACTTC
CDR3 protein: CSLPDRPSDEQYF

clone size: many
D gene: NA
V gene: TRBV7-8
J gene: TRBJ2-1
CDR3 DNA: TGTGCCAGCAGCTTGGGTCCTGAGCAGTTCTTC
CDR3 protein: CASSLGPEQFF

clone size: NA
D gene: NA
V gene: TRBV12-3/TRBV12-4
J gene: TRBJ1-6
CDR3 DNA: TGTGCCAGCAGTACCGCAGGGTATGGATCACCCCTCCACTTT
CDR3 protein: CASSTAGYGSPLHF

clone size: NA
D gene: TRBD1
V gene: TRBV20-1
J gene: TRBJ2-7
CDR3 DNA: TGCAGTGCTAGTATGCTAGAGCAGGGGGTGGACGAGCAGTACTTC
CDR3 protein: CSASMLEQGVDEQYF

clone size: NA
D gene: TRBD2
V gene: TRBV2
J gene: TRBJ2-2
CDR3 DNA: TGTGCCAGCAGGGTAACTAGCGGGAGCACCGGGGAGCTGTTTTTT
CDR3 protein: CASRVTSGSTGELFF

clone size: few
D gene: NA
V gene: TRBV7-9
J gene: TRBJ2-1
CDR3 DNA: TGTGCCAGCAGCTTAGACGGGGGTAAATACAATGAGCAGTTCTTC
CDR3 protein: CASSLDGGKYNEQFF

clone size: NA
D gene: NA
V gene: TRBV2
J gene: TRBJ2-7
CDR3 DNA: TGTGCCAGCAACGTTGCCAGTGGGTCCTACGAGCAGTACTTC
CDR3 protein: CASNVASGSYEQYF

clone size: NA
D gene: NA
V gene: TRBV7-7
J gene: TRBJ2-2
CDR3 DNA: TGTGCTAGCAGCCTCCGGGCCCCCGGGGAGCTGTTTTTT
CDR3 protein: CASSLRAPGELFF

clone size: NA
D gene: TRBD1
V gene: TRBV30
J gene: TRBJ1-5
CDR3 DNA: TGTGCCTGGAGCGTGACAGGGGACCAGCCCCAGCATTTT
CDR3 protein: CAWSVTGDQPQHF

clone size: NA
D gene: TRBD2
V gene: TRBV11-2
J gene: TRBJ2-1
CDR3 DNA: TGTGCCAGCAGCTTACTGGCGGGAGTTAGGTATGAGCAGTTCTTC
CDR3 protein: CASSLLAGVRYEQFF

clone size: many
D gene: NA
V gene: TRBV5-1
J gene: TRBJ2-1
CDR3 DNA: TGCGCCAGCAGCTTGGTGACGGGAGTCTCCTACAATGAGCAGTTCTTC
CDR3 protein: CASSLVTGVSYNEQFF

clone size: few
D gene: TRBD1
V gene: TRBV7-6
J gene: TRBJ2-6
CDR3 DNA: TGTGCCAGCAGCTCCCCCACAGGGGAAACTGGGGCCAACGTCCTGACTTTC
CDR3 protein: CASSSPTGETGANVLTF

clone size: NA
D gene: NA
V gene: TRBV11-2
J gene: TRBJ2-1
CDR3 DNA: TGTGCCAGCAGCCCCCTAGCGTACAATGAGCAGTTCTTC
CDR3 protein: CASSPLAYNEQFF

clone size: NA
D gene: NA
V gene: TRBV7-2
J gene: TRBJ2-4
CDR3 DNA: TGTGCCAGCAGCTTAGGAGGGAGGACCAAAACCATTCAGTACTTC
CDR3 protein: CASSLGGRTKTIQYF

clone size: NA
D gene: TRBD2
V gene: TRBV7-2
J gene: TRBJ2-5
CDR3 DNA: TGTGCCAGCAGCATCACCGAGCTAGCGGGAGGGACACAGTACTTC
CDR3 protein: CASSITELAGGTQYF

clone size: NA
D gene: NA
V gene: TRBV4-2
J gene: TRBJ2-7
CDR3 DNA: TGTGCCAGCAGCCAAGCCAGGGTCCCGTCCGAGCAGTACTTC
CDR3 protein: CASSQARVPSEQYF

clone size: NA
D gene: TRBD2
V gene: TRBV4-1
J gene: TRBJ2-2
CDR3 DNA: TGCGCCAGCAGTCATAGCGGGGGGGCCACCGGGGAGCTGTTTTTT
CDR3 protein: CASSHSGGATGELFF

clone size: few
D gene: TRBD1
V gene: TRBV12-3/TRBV12-4
J gene: TRBJ1-5
CDR3 DNA: TGTGCCAGCAGGAGACAGGGGGCCTTTGGCAATCAGCCCCAGCATTTT
CDR3 protein: CASRRQGAFGNQPQHF

clone size: NA
D gene: TRBD1
V gene: TRBV7-2
J gene: TRBJ2-7
CDR3 DNA: TGTGCCAGCAGCTTAGGACAGGGCCACACCTACGAGCAGTACTTC
CDR3 protein: CASSLGQGHTYEQYF

clone size: NA
D gene: TRBD1
V gene: TRBV7-9
J gene: TRBJ2-3
CDR3 DNA: TGTGCCAGCAGCTCTATCGGGACAGGGGGCACAGATACGCAGTATTTT
CDR3 protein: CASSSIGTGGTDTQYF

clone size: NA
D gene: NA
V gene: TRBV20-1
J gene: TRBJ2-6
CDR3 DNA: TGCAGTGCTAGAGACAGGGAGGCCGGGGCCAACGTCCTGACTTTC
CDR3 protein: CSARDREAGANVLTF

clone size: once
D gene: TRBD1
V gene: TRBV29-1
J gene: TRBJ2-5
CDR3 DNA: TGCAGCGCCACCCGGGACAGGGTTTTTGAGACCCAGTACTTC
CDR3 protein: CSATRDRVFETQYF

clone size: NA
D gene: TRBD1
V gene: TRBV12-3/TRBV12-4
J gene: TRBJ2-2
CDR3 DNA: TGTGCCAGCAGTCCTGCAACAGGGGTTTCGGACACCGGGGAGCTGTTTTTT
CDR3 protein: CASSPATGVSDTGELFF

clone size: NA
D gene: NA
V gene: TRBV20-1
J gene: TRBJ2-3
CDR3 DNA: TGCAGTGCTAGTCGACTTGACTCGTTCACAAGCACAGATACGCAGTATTTT
CDR3 protein: CSASRLDSFTSTDTQYF

clone size: NA
D gene: TRBD2
V gene: TRBV7-2
J gene: TRBJ2-1
CDR3 DNA: TGTGCCAGCAGAGATAGGACTAGCGGGGTCAACAATGAGCAGTTCTTC
CDR3 protein: CASRDRTSGVNNEQFF

clone size: few
D gene: NA
V gene: TRBV7-9
J gene: TRBJ1-1
CDR3 DNA: TGTGCCAGCAGCTTACTCTCAGAGGGACGGACTGAAGCTTTCTTT
CDR3 protein: CASSLLSEGRTEAFF

clone size: NA
D gene: TRBD1
V gene: TRBV4-3
J gene: TRBJ2-1
CDR3 DNA: TGCGCCAGCAGCCAAGGGTACAGGGGGACCTACAATGAGCAGTTCTTC
CDR3 protein: CASSQGYRGTYNEQFF